What follows are 25 T cell receptor beta chains derived from one specimen sequenced in a study of CD4+ T cells in melanoma. Here immunoSEQ multiplex PCR was the method, and the copy in TCRdb shows in-frame clones only, minus some. The sample lists about 15,000 clones, less than 70% occurring once. Sequenced sample: cells from a culture (not recorded whether cultured in vitro). The receptors were gathered from a human donor with melanoma.

This rearrangement joins TRBV5-1 to TRBJ2-5; D unresolved. Germline lookup yields CDR1 SGHRS and CDR2 YFSETQ. V lost 0 bases and J lost 3, with 18 bases in between. The length of the CDR3 is 17 residues. The CDR3 protein is CASSLEIGRPGEETQYF. CDR3 coding DNA: TGCGCCAGCAGCTTGGAAATTGGCAGGCCGGGCGAAGAGACCCAGTACTTC. The full variable domain, rest sourced from reference TRBV5-1 and TRBJ2-5, is KAGVTQTPRYLIKTRGQQVTLSCSPISGHRSVSWYQQTPGQGLQFLFEYFSETQRNKGNFPGRFSGRQFSNSRSEMNVSTLELGDSALYLCASSLEIGRPGEETQYFGPGTRLLVL.

The chain carries TRBV25-1 and TRBJ2-5; D call uncertain. Trimming pared 8 bases from V and 5 bases from J, leaving 18 bases between. The length of the CDR3 is 14 residues. Germline lookup yields CDR1 MGHDK and CDR2 SYGVNS. CDR3 amino acids: CASQPPWQQETQYF. CDR3 DNA sequence: TGTGCCAGCCAACCCCCCTGGCAGCAGGAGACCCAGTACTTC.

The chain carries TRBV6-1 and TRBJ1-2; D call uncertain. Trimming stripped 7 bases from V and 3 bases from J, with 9 bases between. The germline gives CDR1 MNHNS, CDR2 SASEGT. This CDR3 has 12 residues. The CDR3 region is CASIDRYYGYTF. The CDR3 DNA is TGTGCCAGCATCGACCGCTACTATGGCTACACCTTC.

This chain joins TRBV11-1 and TRBJ1-2, with D perhaps TRBD1 (6 bases). This CDR3 is built from 17 residues. V was shortened by 4 bases and J by 0 bases, with 18 bases between the two germline ends. Germline V CDR1 and CDR2: SGHAT, FQDESV (reference sequence). This chain's CDR3 is CASSSNRVAGTNYGYTF. The CDR3 coding sequence is TGTGCCAGCAGCTCGAACAGGGTGGCGGGAACTAACTATGGCTACACCTTC.

The chain joins TRBV18 to TRBJ1-5, with a tentative D call TRBD1 (5 bases). CDR1 KGHSH and CDR2 LQKENI come from the germline V gene. V gave up 4 bases and J gave up 6 bases, with 13 bases separating them. CDR3 length equals 14 residues. The CDR3 nucleotides are TGTGCCAGCTCACAAGTGGGGGAGGCTCAGCCCCAGCATTTT. It specifies CASSQVGEAQPQHF.

The rearrangement joins TRBV19 to TRBJ1-3, with 7 bases that match TRBD1. The CDR3 loop spans 15 amino acids. V shed 3 bases and J 4 bases; nucleotides not matched to a gene: 6. Germline CDR1 reads LNHDA; CDR2 reads SQIVND (reference sequence). The CDR3 region is CASSILTGRGNTIYF. In DNA form, the CDR3 reads TGTGCCAGTAGTATCCTGACAGGGCGAGGAAACACCATATATTTT.

The chain is built from TRBV18 and TRBJ1-1; TRBD1 matches at 12 bases. CDR1 and CDR2 (germline): KGHSH, LQKENI. V dropped 4 bases and J dropped 7; count of bases not matched to a gene: 4. CDR3 length: 14 residues. Written as DNA, the CDR3 is TGTGCCAGCTCACTGGGACAGGGGGCGATTGAAGCTTTCTTT. It codes for CASSLGQGAIEAFF. The full variable domain, its missing parts supplied by reference TRBV18 and TRBJ1-1, is NAGVMQNPRHLVRRRGQEARLRCSPMKGHSHVYWYRQLPEEGLKFMVYLQKENIIDESGMPKERFSAEFPKEGPSILRIQQVVRGDSAAYFCASSLGQGAIEAFFGQGTRLTVV.

This chain uses TRBV6-5 with TRBJ2-3, with TRBD2 matching over 7 bases. The CDR3 has 16 residues. Germline loops: CDR1 MNHEY, CDR2 SVGAGI. J lost 0 bases, V lost 0 bases, and 3 bases had no gene match. CDR3 bases: TGTGCCAGCAGTTACTCGTCTAGCGGAAGCACAGATACGCAGTATTTT. Protein product: CASSYSSSGSTDTQYF.

This clone occurred once. The chain carries TRBV5-1 and TRBJ2-7, with D tentatively TRBD1 (6 bases). With 0 bases removed from V and 0 bases from J, the gap between germline ends came to 13 bases. Per germline, CDR1 SGHRS and CDR2 YFSETQ. The CDR3 has 16 amino acids. The CDR3 nucleotides read TGCGCCAGCAGCTTGGGGACAGCCGAGAGCTCCTACGAGCAGTACTTC. Amino acid sequence: CASSLGTAESSYEQYF.

The V gene is TRBV11-2, the J gene TRBJ1-1; D possibly corresponds to TRBD1 (6 bases). Germline CDR1 reads SGHAT; CDR2 reads FQNNGV. The CDR3 spans 13 residues. Trimming stripped 4 bases from V and 3 bases from J, with 9 bases between. CDR3 nucleotide sequence: TGTGCCAGCAGCTCGACAGGATACACTGAAGCTTTCTTT. Translation gives CASSSTGYTEAFF.

This clone was observed a handful of times. The chain has TRBV29-1 and TRBJ2-2, with D hard to call. CDR3 length equals 12 residues. Trimming shortened V by 4 bases and J by 4 bases, and 7 bases separated the two germline ends. Germline V lookup: CDR1 SQVTM, CDR2 ANQGSEA. This chain's CDR3 is CSVGPGTGELFF. CDR3 nucleotides: TGCAGCGTTGGGCCAGGCACCGGGGAGCTGTTTTTT.

The V call is TRBV2, the J call TRBJ1-2; 9 bases agree with TRBD1. V lost 4 bases to trimming and J lost 4 bases; unmatched junction nucleotides: 4. Per the germline V gene, CDR1 is SNHLY and CDR2 is FYNNEI. The CDR3 runs 14 residues. The CDR3 DNA reads TGTGCCAGCAGTGTACAGGGGGCTGGCTATGGCTACACCTTC. Residues: CASSVQGAGYGYTF.

The CDR3 loop reads CATSRDGRGTGELFF. CDR3 in DNA: TGTGCCACCAGCAGAGATGGCCGGGGCACCGGGGAGCTGTTTTTT. The chain couples TRBV15 to TRBJ2-2; the D gene is possibly TRBD2 (5 bases). CDR3 size: 15 residues. CDR1 LNHNV and CDR2 YYDKDF come from the germline V gene (reference sequence). Trimming cost V 0 bases and J 4 bases, with 9 bases left between them.

This chain joins TRBV27 and TRBJ1-4, with D possibly being TRBD1 (6 bases). Trimming took off 4 bases at V and 8 bases at J, with 17 bases between the two ends. The CDR3 has 15 residues. Germline lookup yields CDR1 MNHEY and CDR2 SMNVEV (reference sequence). As DNA, the CDR3 is TGTGCCAGCAGTTCCGCCCAACAGGGATACGAAAAACTGTTTTTT. As protein: CASSSAQQGYEKLFF.

The chain is built from TRBV11-2 and TRBJ1-4, with a possible D match to TRBD1 (6 bases). The CDR3 covers 14 residues. V lost 5 bases and J 7 bases, leaving 14 bases between the germline ends. Germline assignment: CDR1 SGHAT and CDR2 FQNNGV. CDR3 sequence reads: CASSPGTISEKLFF. The CDR3 nucleotides read TGTGCCAGCAGCCCTGGGACAATAAGTGAAAAACTGTTTTTT.

This rearrangement joins TRBV29-1 to TRBJ2-3; tentatively, D is TRBD2 (6 bases). The germline V gene encodes CDR1 SQVTM and CDR2 ANQGSEA. This CDR3 is built from 13 residues. V was pared by 3 bases and J by 1 base, with 8 bases between. This chain's CDR3 is CSVERGRTDTQYF. CDR3 nucleotide sequence: TGCAGCGTTGAGCGGGGTCGCACAGATACGCAGTATTTT.

In its sample, this clone was seen a few times. The chain's CDR3 is CASSLVPDNSPLHF. CDR3 DNA sequence: TGTGCCAGCAGCTTAGTCCCTGACAATTCACCCCTCCACTTT. The chain couples TRBV7-6 to TRBJ1-6; D remains ambiguous. V lost 1 base to trimming and J lost 7 bases, with 8 bases between them. This CDR3 is 14 amino acids long. Looked up from germline, CDR1 is SGHVS and CDR2 is FNYEAQ.

This clone showed up just a few times. The V call is TRBV18, the J call TRBJ1-5, with D possibly being TRBD1 (5 bases). Looked up from germline, CDR1 is KGHSH and CDR2 is LQKENI. V was cut by 3 bases and J by 6 bases, with 15 bases left in between. This CDR3 comprises 15 residues. DNA for the CDR3: TGTGCCAGCTCACCTGACAGAACGGGGAGTCAGCCCCAGCATTTT. Translating gives CASSPDRTGSQPQHF.

This chain joins TRBV5-6 and TRBJ2-2; TRBD2 matches at 7 bases. After removal of 5 bases from V and 1 base from J, the junction contained 8 bases not matched to a gene. The CDR3 consists of 16 residues. Germline-derived CDR1 and CDR2 are SGHDT and YYEEEE. The CDR3 DNA follows: TGTGCCAGCAGTGGGGACTATTCTTGGAACACCGGGGAGCTGTTTTTT. Amino acids: CASSGDYSWNTGELFF.

This clone showed up just once. The rearrangement links TRBV7-9 to TRBJ1-2; D is undetermined. The germline V gene encodes CDR1 SEHNR and CDR2 FQNEAQ (reference sequence). This CDR3 has 12 amino acids. V gave up 5 bases and J gave up 4 bases, with 8 bases separating them. The CDR3 sequence is CASSLSGYGYTF. In nucleotides, the CDR3 is TGTGCCAGCAGCCTCAGTGGCTATGGCTACACCTTC.

The chain recombines TRBV19 with TRBJ2-2, with 12 bases lining up with TRBD2. The germline CDR1 and CDR2 sequences are LNHDA and SQIVND (reference sequence). This CDR3 has 19 residues. V lost 7 bases, J lost 0 bases, and 12 bases stayed unmatched. The CDR3 DNA reads TGTGCCAGTAAGAAACCCCGGCTAGCGGGGGGGACGAACACCGGGGAGCTGTTTTTT. Translating gives CASKKPRLAGGTNTGELFF.

The chain couples TRBV6-6 to TRBJ1-2; the D gene is possibly TRBD1 (5 bases). Germline lookup yields CDR1 MNHNY and CDR2 SVGAGI (reference sequence). The CDR3 consists of 13 residues. V dropped 2 bases and J dropped 2 bases, with 6 bases sitting between them. CDR3 nucleotide sequence: TGTGCCAGCAGTTACGGACAAAACTATGGCTACACCTTC. Translated, it gives CASSYGQNYGYTF.

The CDR3 loop is CASSVGAGGRYTF. The CDR3 DNA is TGTGCCAGCAGCGTAGGGGCAGGGGGTCGATACACCTTC. The rearrangement uses TRBV9 and TRBJ1-2; the match to TRBD1 covers 7 bases. Germline V gene sequence: CDR1 SGDLS, CDR2 YYNGEE. V dropped 0 bases and J dropped 11; count of bases not matched to a gene: 7. CDR3 length: 13 amino acids.

This clone showed up just a few times. The chain links TRBV7-2 to TRBJ1-2; D not resolved. The CDR3 loop spans 15 amino acids. Trimming took 2 bases from V and 0 from J, leaving 10 bases between them. Germline CDR1 reads SGHTA; CDR2 reads FQGNSA. The CDR3 DNA sequence: TGTGCCAGCAGCTTAAACGGATTAGCTAACTATGGCTACACCTTC. It encodes CASSLNGLANYGYTF.

This clone was counted once. This chain links TRBV11-1 with TRBJ2-1; tentatively, D is TRBD2 (6 bases). Per the germline V gene, CDR1 is SGHAT and CDR2 is FQDESV (reference sequence). CDR3 length: 15 amino acids. Trimming shortened V by 3 bases and J by 5 bases, and 14 bases separated the two germline ends. CDR3 bases: TGTGCCAGCAGCTTTAGCGGCTCCCATGACAATGAGCAGTTCTTC. It specifies CASSFSGSHDNEQFF.